This T cell receptor (beta chain) was recovered during a study of beta chain features in type 1 diabetes. Overall study context: On cell yields, gender and age, patients and healthy donors were similar.

Remarks on this clone: Its antigen remains unknown.

Study-wide points: Type 1 diabetes patients showed a moderate but significant shortening of TCRB CDR3s in all four CD4+ subsets.

Sorted CD4+ subsets: naive, central memory, regulatory, stem cell-like memory (CD45RO/CCR7/CD25/CD127/CD95/CD27 panel). CDR1 is SQVTM, CDR2 ANQGSEA, per germline. The CDR3 totals 14 residues. Trimming shortened V by 3 bases and J by 4 bases, and 14 bases separated the two germline ends. All of the isolated RNA was reverse transcribed, so expressed TCRB transcripts were sequenced. The table came from immunoSEQ multiplex PCR; TCRdb's copy has only in-frame clones and leaves some out. The table lists hundreds of thousands of clones, around 15% of them singletons. This rearrangement joins TRBV29-1 to TRBJ2-3; possible D gene TRBD2, 6 bases. This sequence originates from a young man with type 1 diabetes. The sample consisted of naive CD4+ T cells from blood. CDR3 region: CSVDMGRYPDTQYF. In DNA, the CDR3 is TGCAGCGTTGACATGGGGAGGTATCCAGATACGCAGTATTTT.